Below, 8 T cell receptor beta chains from the same sample are listed, as sequenced in a study of blood T cell repertoires in COVID-19. Produced via immunoSEQ multiplex PCR; TCRdb's table is partial and in-frame only. The sample records about 170,000 clones, roughly four fifths being singletons. Sample: peripheral blood. The source is a man aged 35 to 55 who had recovered from COVID-19.

This chain joins TRBV14 and TRBJ2-7; 12 bases agree with TRBD2. Trimming at V came to 4 bases and at J to 0 bases, leaving 4 bases not matched to a gene. This CDR3 spans 16 amino acids. CDR1 SGHDN and CDR2 FVKESK come from the germline V gene. This CDR3 reads CASSPLTSGGSYEQYF. For the CDR3, the DNA is TGTGCCAGCAGCCCTCTGACTAGCGGGGGCTCCTACGAGCAGTACTTC.

This clone was observed once. This chain links TRBV4-1 with TRBJ2-5; D gene uncertain. Germline V gene lookup returns CDR1 MGHRA and CDR2 YSYEKL. Trimming removed 1 base at V and 2 bases at J, with 11 bases between. The CDR3 spans 15 residues. The CDR3 reads CASSQAGTAQETQYF. CDR3 DNA: TGCGCCAGCAGCCAAGCAGGTACAGCACAAGAGACCCAGTACTTC.

Worth noting for this clone: An end of the junction does not agree with germline; a read error may underlie this. This chain joins TRBV15 and TRBJ2-7; perhaps TRBD1 as D (6 bases). The CDR3 covers 14 residues. Germline CDR1 and CDR2: LNHNV and YYDKDF (reference sequence). The CDR3 loop is CATGTGQRTSYMDF. CDR3 bases: TGTGCCACGGGTACTGGACAGAGGACCTCTTATATGGACTTC.

This rearrangement joins TRBV5-4 to TRBJ1-1; D is perhaps TRBD1 (6 bases). CDR3 length: 16 residues. V was trimmed by 4 bases and J by 5 bases, leaving 21 bases between them. Germline V gives CDR1 SGHNT, CDR2 YYREEE (reference sequence). CDR3 nucleotides: TGTGCCAGCAGCCCAATTGACAGGACCTTGGTAACTGAAGCTTTCTTT. This translates into CASSPIDRTLVTEAFF.

The chain carries TRBV2 and TRBJ2-1; weak D call: TRBD2 (6 bases). Between the trimmed V and J ends, which lost 11 bases and 5 bases, there was a span of 16 bases. The CDR3 runs 13 residues. Per the germline V gene, CDR1 is SNHLY and CDR2 is FYNNEI. In DNA, the CDR3 is TGTGCCTCGTTGAGGACTATTAACAATGAGCAGTTCTTC. It specifies CASLRTINNEQFF. Using reference TRBV2 and TRBJ2-1 for the parts outside the CDR3, the full variable domain is EPEVTQTPSHQVTQMGQEVILRCVPISNHLYFYWYRQILGQKVEFLVSFYNNEISEKSEIFDDQFSVERPDGSNFTLKIRSTKLEDSAMYFCASLRTINNEQFFGPGTRLTVL.

The J gene is TRBJ2-2, the V gene TRBV18; 8 bases agree with TRBD2. Unmatched junction bases numbered 16, after V lost 3 bases and J lost 7 bases. CDR1 and CDR2 from the germline V gene are KGHSH and LQKENI. The CDR3 contains 18 residues. For the CDR3, the DNA is TGTGCCAGCTCACCCCCCATCGGTAGCGGGACTTATGGCGGGGAGCTGTTTTTT. Protein: CASSPPIGSGTYGGELFF.

J is TRBJ2-7 and V is TRBV2; possibly TRBD1 for D (6 bases). The V end was cut by 6 bases, the J end by 4 bases, with 10 bases between. Germline V CDR1 and CDR2: SNHLY, FYNNEI. The CDR3 is 12 amino acids. CDR3 sequence reads: CASRVGQYEQYF. The CDR3 DNA follows: TGTGCCAGCAGGGTCGGACAGTACGAGCAGTACTTC.

The V gene is TRBV10-3, the J gene TRBJ1-5; 9 nucleotides agree with TRBD1. Germline V CDR1 and CDR2: ENHRY, SYGVKD. V gave up 10 bases and J gave up 0 bases; unmatched junction bases: 16. The CDR3 totals 18 residues. Here the CDR3 reads CATTRTDRGSDSNQPQHF. CDR3 DNA: TGTGCCACCACGAGAACGGACAGGGGCAGTGATAGCAATCAGCCCCAGCATTTT.